This T cell receptor (beta chain) originates from a study of T-cell memory formation after mild COVID-19. Overall study: Largely donor-specific TCR clusters were found.

Germline trimming cut 7 bases from V and 10 bases from J; bases unmatched to any gene: 6. CDR1 is SQVTM, CDR2 ANQGSEA, per germline. CDR3 length: 12 amino acids. TCRdb used MiXCR to reprocess the 5' RACE reads, holding one entry per CDR3 protein. The table lists fewer than 40,000 distinct CDR3 sequences, under 8% of them singletons. This clonotype was picked up many times. The antigen remains undetermined. General study results and limits: Largely, contracting CD4+ clones fell within CM and EM, and contracting CD8+ clones within EMRA. The pre-infection memory compartment contained some responding clones, suggesting cross-reactive memory joined.

The sequence was obtained from a man younger than 30 who had mild COVID-19 (a few samples of this study predate the infection). Cell type and time point are not known. The specimen sequenced was PBMCs or a T cell subset sorted from them (not recorded which). The rearrangement joins TRBV29-1 to TRBJ2-1, with 11 bases identical to TRBD1. CDR3: CSEPGQGDEQFF. CDR3 nucleotides: TGCAGCGAACCGGGACAGGGGGACGAGCAGTTCTTC.